The subject of this entry is one TCR beta chain. What it recognizes is unknown. Authors' processing steps: Junction-only sequences produced by ImmunoSEQ had no quality scores, so filtering differed. Method: immunoSEQ multiplex PCR; TCRdb's copy keeps in-frame clones and lacks some. V and J calls and clone size are those listed in that table; D and trimming were worked out from the DNA. Here the sample spans about 2.4 million clones, over 85% being singletons. The CDR3 runs 16 residues. With 1 base clipped from V and 5 bases from J, the junction kept 0 bases outside the gene matches. Looked up from germline, CDR1 is MNHEY and CDR2 is SMNVEV (reference sequence). This sample is part of a study of shared clonotypes between healthy human individuals. General study findings and limits: Some clonotypes were shared by all four sorted-subset donors, while others were not shared. The non-shared ones had lower generation probabilities than the shared ones. Relative to memory subsets, naive subsets generally showed larger estimated richness. Sharing across a handful of donors was seen in around 5% of naive CD4 clonotypes.

Sequencing was done on a sample of naive CD4+ T cells sorted from blood. Specified subset: CD45RA+ positively selected. The clonotype originates from a man between 18 and 29 years old in good health. The chain joins TRBV27 to TRBJ2-1; 15 bases match TRBD2. For the CDR3, the DNA is TGTGCCAGCAGTTTATGGACTAGCGGGGGGGACAATGAGCAGTTCTTC. Amino acids: CASSLWTSGGDNEQFF.